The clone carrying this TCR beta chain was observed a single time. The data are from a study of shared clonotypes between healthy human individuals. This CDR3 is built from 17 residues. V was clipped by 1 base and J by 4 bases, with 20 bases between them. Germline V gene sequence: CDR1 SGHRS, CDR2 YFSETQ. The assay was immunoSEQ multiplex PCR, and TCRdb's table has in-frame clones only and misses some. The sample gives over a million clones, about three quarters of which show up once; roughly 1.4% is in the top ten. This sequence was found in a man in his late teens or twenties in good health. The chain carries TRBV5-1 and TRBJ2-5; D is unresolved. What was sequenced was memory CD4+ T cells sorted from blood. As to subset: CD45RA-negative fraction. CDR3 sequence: CASSLTFSASVGETQYF. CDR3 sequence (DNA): TGCGCCAGCAGCTTGACGTTCTCAGCTTCGGTAGGAGAGACCCAGTACTTC.